One T cell receptor beta chain is described in this entry. Its antigen is as yet unknown. Via the markers CD45RO/CCR7/CD25/CD127/CD95/CD27, stem cell-like memory, regulatory, central memory and naive CD4+ cells were sorted. This sample was taken from a study of beta chain features in type 1 diabetes. Across the study: Across all samples, about 110,000,000 sorted cells were examined. Study observations and caveats: TCRB CDR3s from Type 1 diabetes patients were moderately but significantly shorter in all four CD4+ subsets. TCRB rearrangement may or may not be influenced by HLA type; here this remained unresolved.

CDR3 length equals 15 residues. The germline V gene has CDR1 MNHNY and CDR2 SVGAGI (reference sequence). The V end lost 5 bases, the J end lost 2 bases, and 13 bases lay between the germline ends. All of the isolated RNA was reverse transcribed, so expressed TCRB transcripts were sequenced. Profiled with immunoSEQ multiplex PCR; TCRdb holds only in-frame clones, not every one. This sample has 95,000 to 150,000 clones; around 15% occur once, and the top ten carry 2% to 2.5%. The rearrangement joins TRBV6-6 to TRBJ1-5, with D perhaps TRBD1 (6 bases). This TCR came from a man aged 30 to 45 with type 1 diabetes. Specimen: central memory CD4+ T cells from blood. CDR3 residues: CASSTGKSGNQPQHF. CDR3 DNA: TGTGCCAGCAGTACAGGGAAATCGGGCAATCAGCCCCAGCATTTT.